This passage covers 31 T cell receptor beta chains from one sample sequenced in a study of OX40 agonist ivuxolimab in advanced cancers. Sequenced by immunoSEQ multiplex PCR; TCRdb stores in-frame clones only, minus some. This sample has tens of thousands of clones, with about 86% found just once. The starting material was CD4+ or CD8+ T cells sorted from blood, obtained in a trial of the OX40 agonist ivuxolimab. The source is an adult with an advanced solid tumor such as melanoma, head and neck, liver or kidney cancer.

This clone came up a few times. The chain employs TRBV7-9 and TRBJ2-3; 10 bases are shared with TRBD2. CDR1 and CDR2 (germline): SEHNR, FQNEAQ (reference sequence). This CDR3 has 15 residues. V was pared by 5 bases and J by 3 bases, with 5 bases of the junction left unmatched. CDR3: CASSAASGSTDTQYF. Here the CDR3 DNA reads TGTGCCAGCAGCGCCGCTAGCGGGAGTACAGATACGCAGTATTTT.

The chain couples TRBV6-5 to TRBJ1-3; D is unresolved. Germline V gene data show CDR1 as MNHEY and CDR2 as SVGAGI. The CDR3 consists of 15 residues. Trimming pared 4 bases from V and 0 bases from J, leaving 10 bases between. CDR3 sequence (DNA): TGTGCCAGCAGTTTTACACTTCGCTCTGGAAACACCATATATTTT. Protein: CASSFTLRSGNTIYF.

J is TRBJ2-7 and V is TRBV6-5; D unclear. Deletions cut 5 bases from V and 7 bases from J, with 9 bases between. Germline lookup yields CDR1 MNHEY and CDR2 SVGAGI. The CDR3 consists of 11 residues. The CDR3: CASSLHWEQYF. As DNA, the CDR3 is TGTGCCAGCAGTCTACACTGGGAGCAGTACTTC.

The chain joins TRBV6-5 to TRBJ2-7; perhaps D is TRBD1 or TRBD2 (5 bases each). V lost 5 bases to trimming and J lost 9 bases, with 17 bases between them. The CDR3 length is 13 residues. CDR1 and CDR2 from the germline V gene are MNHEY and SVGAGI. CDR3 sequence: CASSAPGDPGQYV. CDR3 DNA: TGTGCCAGCAGTGCCCCTGGGGACCCGGGGCAGTACGTC.

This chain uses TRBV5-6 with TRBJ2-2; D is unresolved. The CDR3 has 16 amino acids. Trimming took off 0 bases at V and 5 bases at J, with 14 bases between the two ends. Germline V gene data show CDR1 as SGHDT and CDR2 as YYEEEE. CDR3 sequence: CASSLDPMRFTGELFF. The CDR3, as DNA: TGTGCCAGCAGCTTGGACCCCATGCGATTTACCGGGGAGCTGTTTTTT.

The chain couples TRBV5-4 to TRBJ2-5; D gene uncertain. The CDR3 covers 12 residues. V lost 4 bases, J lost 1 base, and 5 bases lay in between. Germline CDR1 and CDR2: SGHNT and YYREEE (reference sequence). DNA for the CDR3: TGTGCCAGCAGCAAGCCCCAAGAGACCCAGTACTTC. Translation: CASSKPQETQYF.

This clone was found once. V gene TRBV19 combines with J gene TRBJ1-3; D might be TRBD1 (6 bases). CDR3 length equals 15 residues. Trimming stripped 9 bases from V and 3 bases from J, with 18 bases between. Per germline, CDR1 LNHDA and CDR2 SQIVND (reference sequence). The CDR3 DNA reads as TGTGCCAGCTTGCCGATAGACAGGTTTGGAAACACCATATATTTT. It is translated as CASLPIDRFGNTIYF. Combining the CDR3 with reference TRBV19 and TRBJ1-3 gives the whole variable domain DGGITQSPKYLFRKEGQNVTLSCEQNLNHDAMYWYRQDPGQGLRLIYYSQIVNDFQKGDIAEGYSVSREKKESFPLTVTSAQKNPTAFYLCASLPIDRFGNTIYFGEGSWLTVV.

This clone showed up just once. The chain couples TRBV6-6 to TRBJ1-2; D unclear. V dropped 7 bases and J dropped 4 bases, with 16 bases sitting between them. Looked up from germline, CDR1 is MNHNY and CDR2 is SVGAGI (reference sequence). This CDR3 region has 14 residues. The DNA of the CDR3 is TGTGCCAGCACCGAGGACGGCTGGACCTATGGCTACACCTTC. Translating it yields CASTEDGWTYGYTF.

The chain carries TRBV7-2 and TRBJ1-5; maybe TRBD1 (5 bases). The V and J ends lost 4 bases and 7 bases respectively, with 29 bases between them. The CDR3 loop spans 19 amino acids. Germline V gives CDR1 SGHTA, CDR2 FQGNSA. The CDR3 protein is CASSSDWGRPQLGYQPQHF. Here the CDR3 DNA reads TGTGCCAGCAGCTCTGATTGGGGCCGTCCACAATTGGGTTACCAGCCCCAGCATTTT.

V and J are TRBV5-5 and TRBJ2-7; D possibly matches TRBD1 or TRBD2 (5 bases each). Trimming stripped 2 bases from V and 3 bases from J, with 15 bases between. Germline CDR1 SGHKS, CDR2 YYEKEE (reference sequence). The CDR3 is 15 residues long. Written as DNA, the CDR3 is TGTGCCAGCAGCTTAGGGCAGGGAGAACACTACGAGCAGTACGTC. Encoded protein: CASSLGQGEHYEQYV.

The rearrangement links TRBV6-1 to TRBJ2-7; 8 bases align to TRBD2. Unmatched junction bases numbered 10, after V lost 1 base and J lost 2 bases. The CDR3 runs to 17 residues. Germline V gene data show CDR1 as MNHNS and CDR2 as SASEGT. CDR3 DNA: TGTGCCAGCAGTGAAGTGGGTGATAGCGGGGCCACCTACGAGCAGTACGTC. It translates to CASSEVGDSGATYEQYV.

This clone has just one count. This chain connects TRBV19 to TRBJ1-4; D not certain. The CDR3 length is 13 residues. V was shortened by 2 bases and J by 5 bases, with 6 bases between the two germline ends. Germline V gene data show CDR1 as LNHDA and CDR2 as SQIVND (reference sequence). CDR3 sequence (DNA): TGTGCCAGTAGTATACAGCGCAATGAAAAACTGTTTTTT. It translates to CASSIQRNEKLFF. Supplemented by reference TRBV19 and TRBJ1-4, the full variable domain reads DGGITQSPKYLFRKEGQNVTLSCEQNLNHDAMYWYRQDPGQGLRLIYYSQIVNDFQKGDIAEGYSVSREKKESFPLTVTSAQKNPTAFYLCASSIQRNEKLFFGSGTQLSVL.

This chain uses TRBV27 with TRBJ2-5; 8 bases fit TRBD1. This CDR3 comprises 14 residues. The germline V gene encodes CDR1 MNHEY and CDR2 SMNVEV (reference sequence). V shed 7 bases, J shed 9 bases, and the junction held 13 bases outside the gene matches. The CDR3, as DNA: TGTGCCAGCACCCGGGACAGGCGCCAGAAGGCCCAGTACTTC. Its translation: CASTRDRRQKAQYF.

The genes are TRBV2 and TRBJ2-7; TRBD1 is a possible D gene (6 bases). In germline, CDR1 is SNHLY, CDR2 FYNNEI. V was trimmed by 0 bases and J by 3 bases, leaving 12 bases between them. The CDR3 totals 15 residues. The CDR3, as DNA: TGTGCCAGCAGTGAAGCGGGGGCTAGATACTACGAGCAGTACTTC. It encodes CASSEAGARYYEQYF.

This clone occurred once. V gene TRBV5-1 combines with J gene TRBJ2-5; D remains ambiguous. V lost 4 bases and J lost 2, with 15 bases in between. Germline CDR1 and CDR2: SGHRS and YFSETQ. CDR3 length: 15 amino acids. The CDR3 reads CASSIRASFQETQYF. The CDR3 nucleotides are TGCGCCAGCAGCATACGAGCCTCGTTTCAAGAGACCCAGTACTTC.

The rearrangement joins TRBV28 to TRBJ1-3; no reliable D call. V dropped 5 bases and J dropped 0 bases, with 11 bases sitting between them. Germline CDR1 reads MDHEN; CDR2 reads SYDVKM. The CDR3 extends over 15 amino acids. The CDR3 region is CASSPTLYSGNTIYF. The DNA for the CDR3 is TGTGCCAGCAGTCCTACATTATACTCTGGAAACACCATATATTTT.

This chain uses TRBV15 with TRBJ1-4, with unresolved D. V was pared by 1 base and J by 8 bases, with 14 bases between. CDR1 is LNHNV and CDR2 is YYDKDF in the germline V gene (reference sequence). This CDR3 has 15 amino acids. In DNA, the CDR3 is TGTGCCACCAGCAGAGCGGGAAGGGTAGAGGAAAAACTGTTTTTT. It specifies CATSRAGRVEEKLFF.

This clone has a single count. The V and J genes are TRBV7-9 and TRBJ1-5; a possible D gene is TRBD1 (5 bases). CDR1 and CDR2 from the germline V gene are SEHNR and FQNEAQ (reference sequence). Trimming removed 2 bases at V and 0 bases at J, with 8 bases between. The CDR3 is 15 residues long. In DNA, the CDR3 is TGTGCCAGCAGCTTAATGGGGGATAGCAATCAGCCCCAGCATTTT. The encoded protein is CASSLMGDSNQPQHF.

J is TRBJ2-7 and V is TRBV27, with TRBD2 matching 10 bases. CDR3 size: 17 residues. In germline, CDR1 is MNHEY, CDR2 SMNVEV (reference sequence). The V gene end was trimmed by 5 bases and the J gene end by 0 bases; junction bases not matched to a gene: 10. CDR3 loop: CASSRPRTSGSSYEQYF. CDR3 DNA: TGTGCCAGCAGTCGACCTAGGACTAGCGGAAGCTCCTACGAGCAGTACTTC.

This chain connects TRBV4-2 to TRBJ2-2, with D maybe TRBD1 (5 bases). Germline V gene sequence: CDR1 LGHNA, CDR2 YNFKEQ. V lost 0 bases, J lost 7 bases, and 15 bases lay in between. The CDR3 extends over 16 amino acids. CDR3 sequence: CASSQEYRHRGGELFF. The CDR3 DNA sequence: TGTGCCAGCAGCCAAGAGTACAGGCACAGAGGCGGGGAGCTGTTTTTT.

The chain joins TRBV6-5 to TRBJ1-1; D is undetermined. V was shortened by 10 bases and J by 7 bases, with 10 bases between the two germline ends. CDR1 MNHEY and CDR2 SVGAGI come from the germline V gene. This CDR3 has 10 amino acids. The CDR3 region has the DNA TGTGCCACCTACTGGGGTGAAGCTTTCTTT. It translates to CATYWGEAFF.

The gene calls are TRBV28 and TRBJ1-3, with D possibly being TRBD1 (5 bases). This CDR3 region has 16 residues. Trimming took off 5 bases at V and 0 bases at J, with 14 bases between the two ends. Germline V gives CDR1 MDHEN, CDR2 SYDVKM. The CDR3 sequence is CASSPPSGGSGNTIYF. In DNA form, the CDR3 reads TGTGCCAGCAGTCCCCCCTCGGGGGGCTCTGGAAACACCATATATTTT. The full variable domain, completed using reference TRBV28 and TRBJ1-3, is DVKVTQSSRYLVKRTGEKVFLECVQDMDHENMFWYRQDPGLGLRLIYFSYDVKMKEKGDIPEGYSVSREKKERFSLILESASTNQTSMYLCASSPPSGGSGNTIYFGEGSWLTVV.

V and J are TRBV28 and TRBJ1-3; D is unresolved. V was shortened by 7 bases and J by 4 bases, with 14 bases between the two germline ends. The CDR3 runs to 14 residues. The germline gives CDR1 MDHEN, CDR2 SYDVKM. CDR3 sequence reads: CASNPGNLGNTIYF. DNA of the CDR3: TGTGCCAGCAACCCCGGGAACTTGGGAAACACCATATATTTT.

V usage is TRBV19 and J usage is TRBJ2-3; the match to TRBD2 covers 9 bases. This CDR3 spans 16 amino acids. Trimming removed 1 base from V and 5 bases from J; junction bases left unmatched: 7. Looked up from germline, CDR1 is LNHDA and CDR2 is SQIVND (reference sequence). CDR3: CASSIGSGSFGDTQYF. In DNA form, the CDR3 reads TGTGCCAGTAGTATAGGTAGCGGGAGTTTTGGAGATACGCAGTATTTT.

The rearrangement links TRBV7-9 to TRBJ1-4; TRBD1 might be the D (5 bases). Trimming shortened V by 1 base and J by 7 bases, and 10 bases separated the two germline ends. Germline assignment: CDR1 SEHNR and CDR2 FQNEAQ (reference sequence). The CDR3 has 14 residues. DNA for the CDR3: TGTGCCAGCAGCTTAGATGGGGGGAGTGAAAAACTGTTTTTT. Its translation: CASSLDGGSEKLFF. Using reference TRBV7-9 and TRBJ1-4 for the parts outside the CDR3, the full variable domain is DTGVSQNPRHKITKRGQNVTFRCDPISEHNRLYWYRQTLGQGPEFLTYFQNEAQLEKSRLLSDRFSAERPKGSFSTLEIQRTEQGDSAMYLCASSLDGGSEKLFFGSGTQLSVL.

CDR3 nucleotide sequence: TGTGCCAGCAGCCCGGACAGGGGTAATCAGCCCCAGCATTTT. Amino acid sequence: CASSPDRGNQPQHF. The V call is TRBV5-6, the J call TRBJ1-5; 9 bases agree with TRBD1. V gave up 4 bases and J gave up 4 bases; unmatched junction bases: 3. The CDR3 is 14 residues long. The V gene's germline CDR1 is SGHDT and CDR2 YYEEEE.

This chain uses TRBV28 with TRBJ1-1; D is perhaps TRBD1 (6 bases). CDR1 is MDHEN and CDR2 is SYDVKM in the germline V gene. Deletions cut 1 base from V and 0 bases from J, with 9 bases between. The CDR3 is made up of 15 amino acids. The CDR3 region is CASSLYPGVNTEAFF. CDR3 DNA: TGTGCCAGCAGTTTATATCCAGGGGTGAACACTGAAGCTTTCTTT.

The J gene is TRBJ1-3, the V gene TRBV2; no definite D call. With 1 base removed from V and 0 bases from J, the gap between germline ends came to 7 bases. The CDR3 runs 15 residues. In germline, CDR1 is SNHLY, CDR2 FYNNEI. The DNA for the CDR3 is TGTGCCAGCAGTGAAGACGACCTCTCTGGAAACACCATATATTTT. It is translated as CASSEDDLSGNTIYF. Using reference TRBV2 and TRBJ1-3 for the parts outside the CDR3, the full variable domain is EPEVTQTPSHQVTQMGQEVILRCVPISNHLYFYWYRQILGQKVEFLVSFYNNEISEKSEIFDDQFSVERPDGSNFTLKIRSTKLEDSAMYFCASSEDDLSGNTIYFGEGSWLTVV.

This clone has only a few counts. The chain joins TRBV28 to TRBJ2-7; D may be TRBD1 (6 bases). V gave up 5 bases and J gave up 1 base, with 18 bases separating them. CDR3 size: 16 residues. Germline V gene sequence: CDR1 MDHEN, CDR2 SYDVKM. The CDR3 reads CASSGIQGPESYEQYV. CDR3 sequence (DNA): TGTGCCAGCAGTGGGATACAGGGCCCTGAGTCCTACGAGCAGTACGTC.

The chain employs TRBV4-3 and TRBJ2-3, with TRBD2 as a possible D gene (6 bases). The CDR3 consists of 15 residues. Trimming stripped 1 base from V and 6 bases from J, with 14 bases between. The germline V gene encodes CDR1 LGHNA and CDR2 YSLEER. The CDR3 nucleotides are TGCGCCAGCAGCCAAGGGAGGGCCTCTGCGGATACGCAGTATTTT. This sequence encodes CASSQGRASADTQYF.

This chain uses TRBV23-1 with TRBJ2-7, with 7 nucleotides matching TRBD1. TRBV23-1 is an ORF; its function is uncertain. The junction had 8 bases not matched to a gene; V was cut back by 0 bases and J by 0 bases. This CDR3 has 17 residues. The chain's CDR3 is CASSQSYRGPSSYEQYV. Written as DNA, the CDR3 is TGCGCCAGCAGTCAATCTTACAGGGGACCAAGCTCCTACGAGCAGTACGTC.